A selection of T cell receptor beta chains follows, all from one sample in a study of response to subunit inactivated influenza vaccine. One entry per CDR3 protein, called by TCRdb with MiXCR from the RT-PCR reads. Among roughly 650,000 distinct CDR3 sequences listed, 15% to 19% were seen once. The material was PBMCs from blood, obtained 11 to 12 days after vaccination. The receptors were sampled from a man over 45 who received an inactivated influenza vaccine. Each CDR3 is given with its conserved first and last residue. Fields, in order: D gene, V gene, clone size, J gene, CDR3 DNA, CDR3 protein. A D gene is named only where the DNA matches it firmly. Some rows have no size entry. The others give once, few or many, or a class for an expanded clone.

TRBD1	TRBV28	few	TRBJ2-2	TGTGCCAGCAGTGACAGGGGGCGCACCGGGGAGCTGTTTTTT	CASSDRGRTGELFF
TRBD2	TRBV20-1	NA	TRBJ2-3	TGCAGTGCTAGAGACCGAACTAGCGGGGGATTGGATACGCAGTATTTT	CSARDRTSGGLDTQYF
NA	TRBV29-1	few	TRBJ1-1	TGCAGCGTGCCCCCCGGGGGCGTAGGAACTGAAGCTTTCTTT	CSVPPGGVGTEAFF
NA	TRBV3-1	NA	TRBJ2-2	TGTGCCAGCAGCCAAGTCTGGGGTGGCACCGGGGAGCTGTTTTTT	CASSQVWGGTGELFF
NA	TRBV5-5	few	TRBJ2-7	TGTGCCAGCAGCTTTGTAGCGCTGAGCTCCTACGAGCAGTACTTC	CASSFVALSSYEQYF
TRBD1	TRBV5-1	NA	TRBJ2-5	TGCGCCAGCAGCTTCTCGGACAGGGACAAAGAGACCCAGTACTTC	CASSFSDRDKETQYF
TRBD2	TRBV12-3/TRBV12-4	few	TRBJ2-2	TGTGCCAGCACCGGGACTAGCGGGGGGGCAACCGGGGAGCTGTTTTTT	CASTGTSGGATGELFF
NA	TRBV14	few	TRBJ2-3	TGTGCCAGCAGCCAGGATCTTGCGGGGGCCAACACAGATACGCAGTATTTT	CASSQDLAGANTDTQYF
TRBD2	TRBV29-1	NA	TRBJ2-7	TGCAGCGTTGGGTCGGGGGGCTACGAGCAGTACTTC	CSVGSGGYEQYF
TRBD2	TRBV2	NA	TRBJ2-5	TGTGCCAGCAGGGATCCGGGAGGGCAAGAGACCCAGTACTTC	CASRDPGGQETQYF
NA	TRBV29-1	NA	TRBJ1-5	TGCAGCGTTGATACTGGTAGCAATCAGCCCCAGCATTTT	CSVDTGSNQPQHF
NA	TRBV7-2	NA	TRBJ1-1	TGTGCCAGCAGCCGGCAGGCCCGAACTGAAGCTTTCTTT	CASSRQARTEAFF
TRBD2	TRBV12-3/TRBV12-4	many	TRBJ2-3	TGTGCCAGCAATCCTAGCGGGCCCCGGGATACGCAGTATTTT	CASNPSGPRDTQYF
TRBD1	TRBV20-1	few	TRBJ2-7	TGCAGTGCAGCCTCCGGGACAGGGTCCTACGAGCAGTACTTC	CSAASGTGSYEQYF
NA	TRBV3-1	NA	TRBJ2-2	TGTGCCAGCAGCCAAGTCCATTCCCGGGACAACCTCAACACCGGGGAGCTGTTTTTT	CASSQVHSRDNLNTGELFF
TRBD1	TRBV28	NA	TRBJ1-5	TGTGCCAGCAGTTTTCCCGGGACAGGGGATCAGCCCCAGCATTTT	CASSFPGTGDQPQHF
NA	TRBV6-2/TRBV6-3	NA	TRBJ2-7	TGTGCCAGCAGCCTGGGCTCAAACGAACCCTACGAGCAGTACTTC	CASSLGSNEPYEQYF
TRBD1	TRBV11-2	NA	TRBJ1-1	TGTGCCAGCCACGACAGGGAGAACACTGAAGCTTTCTTT	CASHDRENTEAFF
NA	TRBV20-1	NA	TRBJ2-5	TGCAGTGCTAGAGCCCCCCAGGGTAGCCAAGAGACCCAGTACTTC	CSARAPQGSQETQYF
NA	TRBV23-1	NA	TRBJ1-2	TGCGCCAGCAGTCAATCCTCAGGTTGCAGCTATGGCTACACCTTC	CASSQSSGCSYGYTF
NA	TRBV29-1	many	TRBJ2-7	TGCAGCGTCTTCGGTTCACGTGACTACGAGCAGTACTTC	CSVFGSRDYEQYF
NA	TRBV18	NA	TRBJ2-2	TGTGCCAGCTCACGCCGGGCCGCGAACACCGGGGAGCTGTTTTTT	CASSRRAANTGELFF
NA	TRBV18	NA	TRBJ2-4	TGTGCCAGCTCACCGTCTCAGAACATTCAGTACTTC	CASSPSQNIQYF